This TCR beta chain was retrieved from a study of blood T cell repertoires in COVID-19. Background on the study: Whether acute or convalescent, the COVID-19 samples came from the United States, Italy and Spain. The cDNA or gDNA used as material had been derived from T cells, B-cell-depleted T cells, or PBMCs.

Per the study methods: The authors estimated nucleated cell counts from reference gene primer amplification. Sequencing used immunoSEQ multiplex PCR; TCRdb keeps in-frame clones, though not all of them. Clone size and V and J calls were adopted from that table, with D and trimming inferred from the DNA. This sample has about 200,000 clones, with around 90% found just once. V lost 3 bases, J lost 7 bases, and 22 bases lay in between. This CDR3 spans 18 amino acids. In germline, CDR1 is MNHEY, CDR2 SMNVEV (reference sequence). This clonotype was obtained from a man aged 55 to 69 with acute or convalescent COVID-19. This chain uses TRBV27 with TRBJ1-6; possibly TRBD1 for D (6 bases). The sequenced sample consisted of peripheral blood. CDR3 sequence (DNA): TGTGCCAGCAGTTTGTCCCGAACAGGGCCCTCGGAGAATTCACCCCTCCACTTT. Translating gives CASSLSRTGPSENSPLHF.